This is a list of T cell receptor beta chains from one sample in a study of lymphopenia after photon versus proton radiotherapy. The assay was immunoSEQ multiplex PCR, and TCRdb's table has in-frame clones only and misses some. In the table there are 20,000 or so clones, 85% to 95% of which are singletons. The sequencing here drew on peripheral blood, taken from a patient treated with proton-based radiotherapy. The receptors here all came from a woman in her 70s with pancreatic cancer. Some clones in this sample may be carry-over from other donors' samples. CDR3s include the opening cysteine and the closing phenylalanine or tryptophan. Each record gives: J gene, clone size, V gene, D gene, CDR3 protein, CDR3 DNA. A D gene is named only where the DNA matches it firmly. For some rows the clone size is stated as once, few or many, or as a class when expanded; others skip it.

J: TRBJ1-5
size: -
V: TRBV19
D: -
CDR3: CASSIGGTTNQPQHF
DNA: TGTGCCAGTAGTATTGGGGGGACTACCAATCAGCCCCAGCATTTT

J: TRBJ2-3
size: -
V: TRBV5-8
D: -
CDR3: CASSLGMTESTDTQYF
DNA: TGTGCCAGCAGCTTGGGAATGACAGAAAGCACAGATACGCAGTATTTT

J: TRBJ2-1
size: -
V: TRBV2
D: TRBD1
CDR3: CASSEALGTGGQFF
DNA: TGTGCCAGCAGTGAAGCGCTTGGGACAGGGGGACAGTTCTTC

J: TRBJ2-3
size: few
V: TRBV6-1
D: TRBD1
CDR3: CASKDRVGTDTQYF
DNA: TGTGCCAGCAAGGACAGGGTAGGGACAGATACGCAGTATTTT

J: TRBJ2-5
size: once
V: TRBV10-2
D: TRBD2
CDR3: CASSGILAGGWETQYF
DNA: TGCGCCAGCAGTGGAATTCTAGCGGGAGGCTGGGAGACCCAGTACTTC

J: TRBJ1-2
size: -
V: TRBV5-1
D: TRBD1
CDR3: CASSWGQGRQNYGYTF
DNA: TGCGCCAGCAGCTGGGGACAGGGAAGACAAAACTATGGCTACACCTTC

J: TRBJ2-7
size: -
V: TRBV4-3
D: -
CDR3: CASSQEQDSSYEQYF
DNA: TGCGCCAGCAGCCAAGAACAGGACAGCTCCTACGAGCAGTACTTC

J: TRBJ1-2
size: once
V: TRBV19
D: -
CDR3: CATLPGDGLLGYGYTF
DNA: TGTGCCACTCTGCCCGGGGACGGTTTGTTGGGCTATGGCTACACCTTC

J: TRBJ1-5
size: -
V: TRBV15
D: TRBD1
CDR3: CATSSRDRDLNQPQHF
DNA: TGTGCCACCAGCAGCCGGGACAGGGACTTAAATCAGCCCCAGCATTTT

J: TRBJ2-7
size: once
V: TRBV6-5
D: -
CDR3: CASSYAQGSYEQYF
DNA: TGTGCCAGCAGTTACGCGCAGGGGAGCTACGAGCAGTACTTC

J: TRBJ1-6
size: -
V: TRBV30
D: TRBD1
CDR3: CAWRLGGQGISPLHF
DNA: TGTGCCTGGAGGTTGGGGGGACAGGGGATTTCACCCCTCCACTTT

J: TRBJ2-3
size: once
V: TRBV5-4
D: TRBD2
CDR3: CASSLAAGGPTDTQYF
DNA: TGTGCCAGCAGCTTGGCAGCGGGAGGGCCCACAGATACGCAGTATTTT

J: TRBJ2-1
size: -
V: TRBV30
D: -
CDR3: CAWSASYNEQFF
DNA: TGTGCCTGGAGTGCCAGCTACAATGAGCAGTTCTTC

J: TRBJ2-5
size: once
V: TRBV10-3
D: -
CDR3: CAIERGRGETQYF
DNA: TGTGCCATCGAACGGGGCAGGGGAGAGACCCAGTACTTC

J: TRBJ2-2
size: -
V: TRBV27
D: -
CDR3: CASSLGGTKMVEELFF
DNA: TGTGCCAGCAGTTTAGGCGGGACCAAAATGGTTGAGGAGCTGTTTTTT

J: TRBJ2-2
size: once
V: TRBV30
D: -
CDR3: CAWSVMGWSGELFF
DNA: TGTGCCTGGAGTGTAATGGGGTGGTCCGGGGAGCTGTTTTTT

J: TRBJ2-3
size: -
V: TRBV27
D: TRBD1
CDR3: CASSLGRGRKDTQYF
DNA: TGTGCCAGCAGTTTGGGCAGGGGGCGAAAAGATACGCAGTATTTT

J: TRBJ2-4
size: -
V: TRBV7-9
D: -
CDR3: CASSSVAKNIQYF
DNA: TGTGCCAGCAGCTCGGTAGCCAAAAACATTCAGTACTTC

J: TRBJ2-7
size: -
V: TRBV5-5
D: -
CDR3: CASSLVGRSYEQYF
DNA: TGTGCCAGCAGCTTGGTTGGCAGATCCTACGAGCAGTACTTC

J: TRBJ2-1
size: -
V: TRBV18
D: TRBD1
CDR3: CASSGQNNEQFF
DNA: TGTGCCAGCTCGGGACAGAACAATGAGCAGTTCTTC

J: TRBJ1-2
size: -
V: TRBV30
D: TRBD1
CDR3: CAWSVTGGIGSYTF
DNA: TGTGCCTGGAGTGTAACAGGGGGCATCGGTAGCTACACCTTC

J: TRBJ2-1
size: -
V: TRBV6-1
D: TRBD2
CDR3: CASSGLTSGTYNEQFF
DNA: TGTGCCAGCAGTGGGCTGACTAGCGGGACGTACAATGAGCAGTTCTTC

J: TRBJ2-1
size: -
V: TRBV27
D: TRBD2
CDR3: CASSGRANNEQFF
DNA: TGTGCCAGCAGCGGGAGGGCGAACAATGAGCAGTTCTTC

J: TRBJ1-4
size: -
V: TRBV6-5
D: -
CDR3: CASSPAGGEEKLFF
DNA: TGTGCCAGCAGCCCCGCAGGTGGGGAGGAAAAACTGTTTTTT

J: TRBJ2-1
size: -
V: TRBV7-6
D: -
CDR3: CASSPRPGPTVNEQFF
DNA: TGTGCCAGCAGCCCGAGGCCAGGCCCGACGGTCAATGAGCAGTTCTTC

J: TRBJ2-7
size: -
V: TRBV5-5
D: -
CDR3: CASSLYSESYEQYF
DNA: TGTGCCAGCAGCTTGTATTCAGAGTCCTACGAGCAGTACTTC

J: TRBJ2-1
size: once
V: TRBV19
D: TRBD2
CDR3: CASSGSSGSAGNEQFF
DNA: TGTGCCAGTAGTGGATCTAGCGGGAGTGCGGGGAATGAGCAGTTCTTC

J: TRBJ1-5
size: -
V: TRBV30
D: -
CDR3: CAWSAGTNNQPQHF
DNA: TGTGCCTGGAGTGCCGGGACAAATAATCAGCCCCAGCATTTT

J: TRBJ2-3
size: -
V: TRBV10-1
D: -
CDR3: CASSDPQGAQYF
DNA: TGCGCCAGCAGTGATCCACAGGGAGCGCAGTATTTT

J: TRBJ2-1
size: -
V: TRBV29-1
D: TRBD2
CDR3: CSIRGGVTYNEQFF
DNA: TGCAGCATCCGGGGGGGAGTGACCTACAATGAGCAGTTCTTC

J: TRBJ1-1
size: -
V: TRBV6-6
D: TRBD1
CDR3: CASRIGQGNTEAFF
DNA: TGTGCCAGCAGGATCGGACAGGGGAACACTGAAGCTTTCTTT

J: TRBJ2-7
size: once
V: TRBV7-9
D: -
CDR3: CASSFADEQYF
DNA: TGTGCCAGCAGCTTTGCGGACGAGCAGTACTTC

J: TRBJ1-4
size: -
V: TRBV6-1
D: -
CDR3: CASSPGIVTNEKLFF
DNA: TGTGCCAGCAGCCCCGGGATTGTGACTAATGAAAAACTGTTTTTT

J: TRBJ1-5
size: -
V: TRBV10-3
D: -
CDR3: CASSYSNRINQPQHF
DNA: TGTGCCAGCAGTTACTCGAATCGGATCAATCAGCCCCAGCATTTT

J: TRBJ2-4
size: -
V: TRBV7-2
D: TRBD2
CDR3: CASSLGGASLAKNIQYF
DNA: TGTGCCAGCAGCTTGGGAGGGGCCTCCCTGGCCAAAAACATTCAGTACTTC

J: TRBJ2-1
size: -
V: TRBV7-3
D: TRBD2
CDR3: CASSLAATSGRNEQFF
DNA: TGTGCCAGCAGCTTGGCCGCGACTAGCGGCCGCAATGAGCAGTTCTTC

J: TRBJ2-7
size: -
V: TRBV27
D: TRBD1
CDR3: CASSRDRVQNEQYF
DNA: TGTGCCAGCAGTCGCGACAGGGTCCAAAACGAGCAGTACTTC

J: TRBJ1-5
size: -
V: TRBV7-8
D: TRBD1
CDR3: CASSLDRGVGQPQHF
DNA: TGTGCCAGCAGCTTAGACAGGGGCGTAGGTCAGCCCCAGCATTTT

J: TRBJ2-1
size: once
V: TRBV10-3
D: -
CDR3: CAISQATTSPEQFF
DNA: TGTGCCATCAGTCAGGCAACAACCTCCCCTGAGCAGTTCTTC

J: TRBJ1-5
size: -
V: TRBV7-2
D: -
CDR3: CASSLTGQPQHF
DNA: TGTGCCAGCAGCTTAACAGGTCAGCCCCAGCATTTT

J: TRBJ2-3
size: -
V: TRBV16
D: TRBD1
CDR3: CASSERQGSTDTQYF
DNA: TGTGCCAGCAGCGAGAGACAGGGTTCGACAGATACGCAGTATTTT